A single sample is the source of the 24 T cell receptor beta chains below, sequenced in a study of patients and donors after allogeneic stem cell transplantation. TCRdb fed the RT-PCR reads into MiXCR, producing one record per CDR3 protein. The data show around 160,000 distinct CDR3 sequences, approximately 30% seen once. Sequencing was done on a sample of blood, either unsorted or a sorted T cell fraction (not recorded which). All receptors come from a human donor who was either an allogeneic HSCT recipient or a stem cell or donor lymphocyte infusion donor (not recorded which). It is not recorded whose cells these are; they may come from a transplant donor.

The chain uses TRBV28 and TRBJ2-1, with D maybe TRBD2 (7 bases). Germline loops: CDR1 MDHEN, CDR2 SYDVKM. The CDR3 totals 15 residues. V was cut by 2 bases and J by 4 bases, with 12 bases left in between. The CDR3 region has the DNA TGTGCCAGCAGTTTAGGGGGGGCGCGTTACAATGAGCAGTTCTTC. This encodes CASSLGGARYNEQFF.

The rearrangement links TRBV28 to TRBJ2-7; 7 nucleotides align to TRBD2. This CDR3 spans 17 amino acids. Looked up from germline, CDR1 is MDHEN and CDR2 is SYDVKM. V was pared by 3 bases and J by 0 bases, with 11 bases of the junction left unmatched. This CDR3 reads CASSFPSSGGSSYEQYF. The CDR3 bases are TGTGCCAGCAGTTTCCCCTCGAGCGGCGGGAGCTCCTACGAGCAGTACTTC.

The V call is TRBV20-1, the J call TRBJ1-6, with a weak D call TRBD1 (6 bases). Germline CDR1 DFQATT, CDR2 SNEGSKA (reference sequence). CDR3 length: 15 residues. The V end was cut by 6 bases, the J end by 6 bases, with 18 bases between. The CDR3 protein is CSAQPGTSLNSPLHF. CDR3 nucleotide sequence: TGCAGTGCCCAGCCCGGGACATCTCTTAATTCACCCCTCCACTTT.

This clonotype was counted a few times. CDR3 nucleotides: TGTGCCAGCAGTCCCCGCGGGGGCCTGGAAAAACTGTTTTTT. Translating it yields CASSPRGGLEKLFF. This chain links TRBV6-1 with TRBJ1-4; TRBD1 is a possible D gene (6 bases). Germline V gene sequence: CDR1 MNHNS, CDR2 SASEGT. The CDR3 totals 14 residues. V lost 5 bases and J lost 8, with 15 bases in between.

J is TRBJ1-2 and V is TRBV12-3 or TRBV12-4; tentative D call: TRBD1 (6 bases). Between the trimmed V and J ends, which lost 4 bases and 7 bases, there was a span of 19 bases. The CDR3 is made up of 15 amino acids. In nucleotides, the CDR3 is TGTGCCAGCAGTTGGGGGCGTCAGGTATCGCGTGGCTACACCTTC. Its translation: CASSWGRQVSRGYTF.

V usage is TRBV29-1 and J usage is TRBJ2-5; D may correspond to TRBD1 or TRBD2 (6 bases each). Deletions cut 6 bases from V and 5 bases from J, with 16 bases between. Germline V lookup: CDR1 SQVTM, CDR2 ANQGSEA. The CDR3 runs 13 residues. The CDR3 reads CSVEGHRRETQYF. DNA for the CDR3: TGCAGCGTGGAGGGACATCGACGGGAGACCCAGTACTTC. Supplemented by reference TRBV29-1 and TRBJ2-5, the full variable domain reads SAVISQKPSRDICQRGTSLTIQCQVDSQVTMMFWYRQQPGQSLTLIATANQGSEATYESGFVIDKFPISRPNLTFSTLTVSNMSPEDSSIYLCSVEGHRRETQYFGPGTRLLVL.

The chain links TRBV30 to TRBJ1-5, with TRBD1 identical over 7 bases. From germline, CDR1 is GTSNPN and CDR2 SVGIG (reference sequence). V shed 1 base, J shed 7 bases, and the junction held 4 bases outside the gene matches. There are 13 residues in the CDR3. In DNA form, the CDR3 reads TGTGCCTGGAGTGCCCAGGGGGGACAGCCCCAGCATTTT. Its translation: CAWSAQGGQPQHF. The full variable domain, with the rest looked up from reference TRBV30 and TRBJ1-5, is SQTIHQWPATLVQPVGSPLSLECTVEGTSNPNLYWYRQAAGRGLQLLFYSVGIGQISSEVPQNLSASRPQDRQFILSSKKLLLSDSGFYLCAWSAQGGQPQHFGDGTRLSIL.

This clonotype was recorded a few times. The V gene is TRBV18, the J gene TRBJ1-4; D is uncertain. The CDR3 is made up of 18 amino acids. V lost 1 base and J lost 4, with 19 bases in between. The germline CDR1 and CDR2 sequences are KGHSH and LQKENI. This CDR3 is CASSPLSGSSFDNEKLFF. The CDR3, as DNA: TGTGCCAGCTCACCACTCTCCGGCAGCTCCTTCGATAATGAAAAACTGTTTTTT.

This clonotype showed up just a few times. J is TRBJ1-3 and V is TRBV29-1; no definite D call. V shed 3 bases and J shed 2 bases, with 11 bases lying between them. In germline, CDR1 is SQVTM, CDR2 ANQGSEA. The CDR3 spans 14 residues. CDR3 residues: CSVEIGLTGNTIYF. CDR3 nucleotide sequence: TGCAGCGTTGAGATCGGGTTAACTGGAAACACCATATATTTT.

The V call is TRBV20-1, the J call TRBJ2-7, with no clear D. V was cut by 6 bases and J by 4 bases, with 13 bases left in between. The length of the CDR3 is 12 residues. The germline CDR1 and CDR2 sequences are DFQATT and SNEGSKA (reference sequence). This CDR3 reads CSARRGRYEQYF. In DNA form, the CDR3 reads TGCAGTGCGAGAAGAGGCAGATACGAGCAGTACTTC.

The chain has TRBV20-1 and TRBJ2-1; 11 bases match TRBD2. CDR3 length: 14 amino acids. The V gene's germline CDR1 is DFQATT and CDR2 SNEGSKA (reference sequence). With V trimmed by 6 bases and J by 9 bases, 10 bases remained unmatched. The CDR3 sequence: CSADSGRARTEQFF. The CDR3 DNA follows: TGCAGTGCCGATAGCGGGAGGGCCCGAACTGAGCAGTTCTTC.

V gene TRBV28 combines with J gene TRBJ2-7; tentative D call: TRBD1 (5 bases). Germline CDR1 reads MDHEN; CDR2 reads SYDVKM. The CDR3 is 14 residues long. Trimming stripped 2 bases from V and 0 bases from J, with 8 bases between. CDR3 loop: CASSLTGLSYEQYF. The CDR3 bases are TGTGCCAGCAGTTTAACAGGCCTCTCCTACGAGCAGTACTTC.

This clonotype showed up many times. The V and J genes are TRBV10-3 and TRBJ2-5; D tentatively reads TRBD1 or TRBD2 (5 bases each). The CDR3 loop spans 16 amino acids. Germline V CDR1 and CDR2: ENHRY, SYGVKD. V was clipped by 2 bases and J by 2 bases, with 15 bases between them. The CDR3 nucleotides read TGTGCCATCAGTGAGCCTCGGGGTAGGGGACAAGAGACCCAGTACTTC. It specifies CAISEPRGRGQETQYF.

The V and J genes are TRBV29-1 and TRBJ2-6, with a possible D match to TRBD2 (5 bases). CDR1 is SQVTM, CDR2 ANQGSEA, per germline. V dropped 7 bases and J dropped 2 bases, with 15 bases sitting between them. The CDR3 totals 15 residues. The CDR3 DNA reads TGCAGCGCCCCGGGGAAGGGAGCTGGGGCCAACGTCCTGACTTTC. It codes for CSAPGKGAGANVLTF. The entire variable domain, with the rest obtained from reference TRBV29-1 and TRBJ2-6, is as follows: SAVISQKPSRDICQRGTSLTIQCQVDSQVTMMFWYRQQPGQSLTLIATANQGSEATYESGFVIDKFPISRPNLTFSTLTVSNMSPEDSSIYLCSAPGKGAGANVLTFGAGSRLTVL.

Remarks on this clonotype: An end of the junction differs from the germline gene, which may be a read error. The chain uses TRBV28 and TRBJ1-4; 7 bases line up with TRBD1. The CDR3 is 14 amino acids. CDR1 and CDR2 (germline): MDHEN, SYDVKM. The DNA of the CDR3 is TGTGCCAGCAGGCTCGGGACAGCCTATGAAAAACTGCTTTTT. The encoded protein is CASRLGTAYEKLLF.

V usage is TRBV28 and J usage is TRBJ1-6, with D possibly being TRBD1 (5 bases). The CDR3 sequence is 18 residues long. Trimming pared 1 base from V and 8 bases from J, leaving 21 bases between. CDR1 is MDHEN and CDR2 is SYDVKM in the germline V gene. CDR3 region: CASSLSSLGQSWDSPLHF. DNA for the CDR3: TGTGCCAGCAGTTTATCGTCCCTGGGGCAGTCTTGGGATTCACCCCTCCACTTT.

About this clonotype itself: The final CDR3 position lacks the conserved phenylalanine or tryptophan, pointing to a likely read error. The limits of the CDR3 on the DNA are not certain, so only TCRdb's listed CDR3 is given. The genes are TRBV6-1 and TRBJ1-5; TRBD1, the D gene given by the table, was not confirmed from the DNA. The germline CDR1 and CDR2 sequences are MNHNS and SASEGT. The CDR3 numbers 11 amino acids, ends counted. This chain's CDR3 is CASSDPTPWRS.

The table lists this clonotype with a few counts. In nucleotides, the CDR3 is TGTGCCAGCAGTTTATGGGAAGGGAACACTGAAGCTTTCTTT. Its protein product is CASSLWEGNTEAFF. The chain is built from TRBV27 and TRBJ1-1; no clear D gene. The CDR3 runs to 14 residues. Germline CDR1 reads MNHEY; CDR2 reads SMNVEV (reference sequence). V was cut by 1 base and J by 1 base, with 7 bases left in between.

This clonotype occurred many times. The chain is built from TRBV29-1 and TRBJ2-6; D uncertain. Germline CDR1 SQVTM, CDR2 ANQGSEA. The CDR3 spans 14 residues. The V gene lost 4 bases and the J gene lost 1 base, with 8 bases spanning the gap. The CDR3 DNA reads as TGCAGCGTTGGGCTCGATTCTGGGGCCAACGTCCTGACTTTC. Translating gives CSVGLDSGANVLTF.

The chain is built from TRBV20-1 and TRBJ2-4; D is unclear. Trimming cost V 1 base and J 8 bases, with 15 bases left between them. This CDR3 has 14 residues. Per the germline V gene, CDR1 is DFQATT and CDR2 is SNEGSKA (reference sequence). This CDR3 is CSARGPSKQDIQYF. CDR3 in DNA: TGCAGTGCTAGAGGACCTAGTAAGCAGGACATTCAGTACTTC.

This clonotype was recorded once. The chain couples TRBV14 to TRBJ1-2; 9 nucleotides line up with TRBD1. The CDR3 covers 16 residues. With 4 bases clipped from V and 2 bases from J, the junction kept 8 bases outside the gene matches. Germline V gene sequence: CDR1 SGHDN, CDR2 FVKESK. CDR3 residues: CASSPPPGTGNYGYTF. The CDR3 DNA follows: TGTGCCAGCAGCCCCCCCCCTGGGACAGGGAACTATGGCTACACCTTC.

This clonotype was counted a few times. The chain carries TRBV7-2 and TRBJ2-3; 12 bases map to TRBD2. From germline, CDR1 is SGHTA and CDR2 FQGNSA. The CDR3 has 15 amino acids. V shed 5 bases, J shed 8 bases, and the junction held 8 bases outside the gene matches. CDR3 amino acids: CASSRTSGNVVTQYF. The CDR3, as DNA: TGTGCCAGCAGCCGGACTAGCGGGAATGTTGTTACGCAGTATTTT.

Here the CDR3 DNA reads TGCAGTGCTAGAGATCCCTCGAGGGCGGACACCGGGGAGCTGTTTTTT. Protein: CSARDPSRADTGELFF. This chain joins TRBV20-1 and TRBJ2-2; maybe TRBD2 (5 bases). Germline-derived CDR1 and CDR2 are DFQATT and SNEGSKA (reference sequence). V lost 0 bases to trimming and J lost 3 bases, with 14 bases between them. The CDR3 sequence is 16 residues long.

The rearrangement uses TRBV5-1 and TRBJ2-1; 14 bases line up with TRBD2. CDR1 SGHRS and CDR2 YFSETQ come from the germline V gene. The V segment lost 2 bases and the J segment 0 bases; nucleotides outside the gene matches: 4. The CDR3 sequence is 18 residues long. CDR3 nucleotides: TGCGCCAGCAGCTTATCCGGGACTAGCGGGAGCTCCTACAATGAGCAGTTCTTC. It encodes CASSLSGTSGSSYNEQFF. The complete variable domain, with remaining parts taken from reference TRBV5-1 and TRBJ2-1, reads KAGVTQTPRYLIKTRGQQVTLSCSPISGHRSVSWYQQTPGQGLQFLFEYFSETQRNKGNFPGRFSGRQFSNSRSEMNVSTLELGDSALYLCASSLSGTSGSSYNEQFFGPGTRLTVL.